This T cell receptor beta chain is drawn from a study of T cell responses to AZD1222 COVID-19 vaccine. The CDR3 length is 13 residues. Trimming removed 5 bases from V and 5 bases from J, with 12 bases in between. Sequencing was performed with immunoSEQ multiplex PCR; in TCRdb, only in-frame clones are kept and a portion is missing. The sample holds 160,000 or so clones; about nine tenths are singletons and the top ten take roughly 6.9%. The rearrangement uses TRBV12-3 or TRBV12-4 and TRBJ1-2; perhaps TRBD1 as D (6 bases). The sample in question was peripheral blood, obtained after recovery from COVID-19. The source of this sequence is an adult who had recovered from COVID-19. The CDR3 here is CASSPSDRYGYTF. CDR3 sequence (DNA): TGTGCCAGCAGTCCTTCGGACAGATATGGCTACACCTTC.